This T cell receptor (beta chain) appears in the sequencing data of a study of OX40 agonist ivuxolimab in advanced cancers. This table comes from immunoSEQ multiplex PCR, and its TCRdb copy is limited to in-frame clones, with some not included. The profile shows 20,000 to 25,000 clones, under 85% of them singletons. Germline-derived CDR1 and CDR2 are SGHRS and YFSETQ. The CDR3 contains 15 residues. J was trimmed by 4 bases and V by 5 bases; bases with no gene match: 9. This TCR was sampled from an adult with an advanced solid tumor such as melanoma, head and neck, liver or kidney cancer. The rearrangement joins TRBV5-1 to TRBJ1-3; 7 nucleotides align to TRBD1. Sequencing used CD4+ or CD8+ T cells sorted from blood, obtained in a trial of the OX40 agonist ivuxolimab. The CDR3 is CASRSGQSTGNTIYF. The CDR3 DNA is TGCGCCAGCAGATCGGGACAGTCCACAGGAAACACCATATATTTT.